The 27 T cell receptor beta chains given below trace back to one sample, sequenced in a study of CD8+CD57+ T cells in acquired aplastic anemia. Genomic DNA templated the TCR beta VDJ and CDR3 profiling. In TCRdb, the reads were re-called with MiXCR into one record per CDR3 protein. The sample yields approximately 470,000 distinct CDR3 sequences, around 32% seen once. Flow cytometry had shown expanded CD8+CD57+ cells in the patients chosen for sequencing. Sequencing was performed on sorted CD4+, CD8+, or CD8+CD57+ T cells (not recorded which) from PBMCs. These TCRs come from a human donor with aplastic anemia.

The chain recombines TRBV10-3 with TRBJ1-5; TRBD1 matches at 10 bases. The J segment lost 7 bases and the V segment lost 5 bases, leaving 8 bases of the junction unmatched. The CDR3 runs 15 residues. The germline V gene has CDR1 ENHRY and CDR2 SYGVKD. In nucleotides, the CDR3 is TGTGCCATCAGTTCCGGGACAGGGGCAACACAGCCCCAGCATTTT. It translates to CAISSGTGATQPQHF.

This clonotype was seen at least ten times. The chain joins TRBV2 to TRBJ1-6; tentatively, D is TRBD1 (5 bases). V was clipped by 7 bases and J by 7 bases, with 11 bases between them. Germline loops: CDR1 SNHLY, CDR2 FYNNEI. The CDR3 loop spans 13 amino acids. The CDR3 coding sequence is TGTGCCAGCACTAGACAGTTAAATTCACCCCTCCACTTT. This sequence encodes CASTRQLNSPLHF.

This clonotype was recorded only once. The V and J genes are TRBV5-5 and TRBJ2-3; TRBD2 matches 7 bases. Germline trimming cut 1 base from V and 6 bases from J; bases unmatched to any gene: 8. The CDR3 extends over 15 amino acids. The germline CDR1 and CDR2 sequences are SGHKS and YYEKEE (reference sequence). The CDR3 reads CASSLSGVLGDTQYF. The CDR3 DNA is TGTGCCAGCAGCTTGAGCGGGGTTTTGGGGGATACGCAGTATTTT.

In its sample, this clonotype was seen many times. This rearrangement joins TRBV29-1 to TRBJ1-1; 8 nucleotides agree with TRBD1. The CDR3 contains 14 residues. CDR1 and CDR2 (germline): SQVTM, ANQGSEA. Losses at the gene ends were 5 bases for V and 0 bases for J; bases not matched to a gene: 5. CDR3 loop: CSVTGTGMNTEAFF. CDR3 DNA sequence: TGCAGCGTTACCGGGACAGGTATGAACACTGAAGCTTTCTTT.

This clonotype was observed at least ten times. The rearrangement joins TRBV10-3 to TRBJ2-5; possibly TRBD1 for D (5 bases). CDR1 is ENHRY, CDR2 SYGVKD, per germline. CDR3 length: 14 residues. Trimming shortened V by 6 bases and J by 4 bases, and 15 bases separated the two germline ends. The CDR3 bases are TGTGCCATCAGGCCCTCAGACAGTGGAGAGACCCAGTACTTC. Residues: CAIRPSDSGETQYF.

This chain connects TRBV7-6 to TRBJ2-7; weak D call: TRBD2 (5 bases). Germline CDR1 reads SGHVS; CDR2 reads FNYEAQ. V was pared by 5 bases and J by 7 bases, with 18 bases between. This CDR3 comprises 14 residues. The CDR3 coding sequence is TGTGCCAGCAGCACGCGGAGTGCCGGCGGGGAGCAGTACTTC. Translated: CASSTRSAGGEQYF.

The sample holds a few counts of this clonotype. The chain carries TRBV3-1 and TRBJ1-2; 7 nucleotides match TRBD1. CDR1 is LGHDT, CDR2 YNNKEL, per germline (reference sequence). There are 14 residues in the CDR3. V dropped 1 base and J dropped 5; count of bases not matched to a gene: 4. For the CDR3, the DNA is TGTGCCAGCAGCCAAGGAGGGGGCAGTTATGGCTACACCTTC. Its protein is CASSQGGGSYGYTF.

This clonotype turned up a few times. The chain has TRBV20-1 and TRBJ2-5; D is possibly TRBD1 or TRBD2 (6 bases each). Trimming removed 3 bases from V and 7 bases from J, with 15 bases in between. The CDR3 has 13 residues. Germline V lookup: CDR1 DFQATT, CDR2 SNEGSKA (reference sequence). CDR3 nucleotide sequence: TGCAGTGCTAGCCTCCCGGGGGCGGGGACCCAGTACTTC. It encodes CSASLPGAGTQYF.

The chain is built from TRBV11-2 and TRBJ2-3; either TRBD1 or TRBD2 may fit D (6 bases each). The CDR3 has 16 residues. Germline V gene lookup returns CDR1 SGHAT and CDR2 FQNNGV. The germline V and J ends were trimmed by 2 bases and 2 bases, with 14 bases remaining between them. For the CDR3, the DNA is TGTGCCAGCAGCTTACTTTCCGGGGGCACCACAGATACGCAGTATTTT. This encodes CASSLLSGGTTDTQYF.

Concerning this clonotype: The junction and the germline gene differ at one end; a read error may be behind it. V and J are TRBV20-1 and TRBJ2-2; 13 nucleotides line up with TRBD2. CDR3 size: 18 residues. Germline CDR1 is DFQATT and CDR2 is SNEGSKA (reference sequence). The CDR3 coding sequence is TGCAGTGCTAGAGATGAGTGGGGGACTAGCGGGAACACCGGGGAGCCGTTTTTT. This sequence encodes CSARDEWGTSGNTGEPFF.

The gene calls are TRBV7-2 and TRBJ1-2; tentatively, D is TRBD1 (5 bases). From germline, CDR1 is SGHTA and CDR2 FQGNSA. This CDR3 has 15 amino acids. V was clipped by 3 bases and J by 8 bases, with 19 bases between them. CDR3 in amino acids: CASSLPGAWEDGYTF. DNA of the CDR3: TGTGCCAGCAGCTTGCCCGGGGCCTGGGAAGACGGCTACACCTTC.

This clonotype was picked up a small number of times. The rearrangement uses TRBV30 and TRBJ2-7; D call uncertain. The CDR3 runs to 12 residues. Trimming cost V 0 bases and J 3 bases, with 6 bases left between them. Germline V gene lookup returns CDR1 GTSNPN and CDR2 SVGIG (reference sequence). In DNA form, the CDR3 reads TGTGCCTGGAGTGTACTCGTCTACGAGCAGTACTTC. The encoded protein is CAWSVLVYEQYF.

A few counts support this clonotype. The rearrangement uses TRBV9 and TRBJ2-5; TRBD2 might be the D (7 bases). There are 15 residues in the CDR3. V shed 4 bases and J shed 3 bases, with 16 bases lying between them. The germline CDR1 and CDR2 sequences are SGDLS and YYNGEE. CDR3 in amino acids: CASSFSQGREETQYF. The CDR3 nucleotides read TGTGCCAGCAGCTTCTCTCAGGGGAGGGAAGAGACCCAGTACTTC.

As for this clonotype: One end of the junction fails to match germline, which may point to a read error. The CDR3, as DNA: TGTCCCTGGAGCCCACTAGGCGCCCAACTCGGAGCTTTCTTT. Its translation: CPWSPLGAQLGAFF. J is TRBJ1-1 and V is TRBV30, with unresolved D. The CDR3 runs 14 residues. Germline V lookup: CDR1 GTSNPN, CDR2 SVGIG (reference sequence).

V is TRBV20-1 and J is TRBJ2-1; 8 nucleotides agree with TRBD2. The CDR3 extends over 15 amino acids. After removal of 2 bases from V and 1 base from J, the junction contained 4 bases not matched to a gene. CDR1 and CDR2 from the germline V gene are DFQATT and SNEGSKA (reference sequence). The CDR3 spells CSARPAGGSYNEQFF. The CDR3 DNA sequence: TGCAGTGCTAGACCGGCGGGGGGATCCTACAATGAGCAGTTCTTC.

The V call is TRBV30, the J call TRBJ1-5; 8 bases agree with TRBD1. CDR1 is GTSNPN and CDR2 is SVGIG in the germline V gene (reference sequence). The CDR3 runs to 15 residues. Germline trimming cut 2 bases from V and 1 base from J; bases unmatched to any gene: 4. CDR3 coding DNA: TGTGCCTGGAGTCGCGGGGACAGGAGCAATCAGCCCCAGCATTTT. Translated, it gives CAWSRGDRSNQPQHF.

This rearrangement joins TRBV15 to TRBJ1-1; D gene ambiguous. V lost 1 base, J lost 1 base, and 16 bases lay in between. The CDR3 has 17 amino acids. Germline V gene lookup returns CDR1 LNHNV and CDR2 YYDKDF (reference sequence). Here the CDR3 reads CATSRGETDIPNTEAFF. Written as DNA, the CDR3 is TGTGCCACCAGCAGAGGGGAAACAGACATCCCGAACACTGAAGCTTTCTTT.

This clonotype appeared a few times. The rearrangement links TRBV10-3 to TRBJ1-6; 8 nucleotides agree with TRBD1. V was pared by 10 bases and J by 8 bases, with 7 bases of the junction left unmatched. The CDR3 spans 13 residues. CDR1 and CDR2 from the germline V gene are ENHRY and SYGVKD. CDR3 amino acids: CATSDRVYSPLHF. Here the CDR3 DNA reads TGTGCCACGTCGGACAGGGTATATTCACCCCTCCACTTT.

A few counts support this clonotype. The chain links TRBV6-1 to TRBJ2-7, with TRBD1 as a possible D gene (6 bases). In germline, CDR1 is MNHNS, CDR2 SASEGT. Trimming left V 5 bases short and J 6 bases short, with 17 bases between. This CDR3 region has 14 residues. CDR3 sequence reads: CASSPTRQEGEQYF. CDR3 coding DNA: TGTGCCAGCAGTCCTACCCGACAGGAAGGCGAGCAGTACTTC.

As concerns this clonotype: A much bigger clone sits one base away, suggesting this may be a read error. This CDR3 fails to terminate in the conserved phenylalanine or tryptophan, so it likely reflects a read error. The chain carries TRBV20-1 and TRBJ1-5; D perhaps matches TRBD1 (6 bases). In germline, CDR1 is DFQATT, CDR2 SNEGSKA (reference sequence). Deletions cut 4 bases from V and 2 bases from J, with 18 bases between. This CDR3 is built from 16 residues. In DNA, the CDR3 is TGCAGTGCTAAAGAAACACAGGGAATTGGCAATCAGCCCCAGCATGTT. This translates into CSAKETQGIGNQPQHV.

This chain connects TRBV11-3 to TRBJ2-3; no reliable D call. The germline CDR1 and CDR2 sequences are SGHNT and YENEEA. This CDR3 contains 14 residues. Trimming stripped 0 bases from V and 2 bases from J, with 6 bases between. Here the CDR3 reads CASSLDGYTDTQYF. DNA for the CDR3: TGTGCCAGCAGCTTAGATGGCTACACAGATACGCAGTATTTT.

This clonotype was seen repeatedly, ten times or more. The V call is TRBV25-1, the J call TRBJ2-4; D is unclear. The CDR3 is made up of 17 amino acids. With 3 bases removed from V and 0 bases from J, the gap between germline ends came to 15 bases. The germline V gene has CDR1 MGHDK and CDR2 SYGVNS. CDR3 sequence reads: CASSEAPVELAKNIQYF. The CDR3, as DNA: TGTGCCAGCAGTGAGGCCCCGGTTGAGCTAGCCAAAAACATTCAGTACTTC.

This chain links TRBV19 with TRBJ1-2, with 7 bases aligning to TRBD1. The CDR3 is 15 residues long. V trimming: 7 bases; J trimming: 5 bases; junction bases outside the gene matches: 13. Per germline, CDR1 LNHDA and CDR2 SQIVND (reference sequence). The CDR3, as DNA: TGTGCCAGTATTACCGGTCACCACAGGGGATATGGCTACACCTTC. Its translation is CASITGHHRGYGYTF. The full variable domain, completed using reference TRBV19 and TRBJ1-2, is DGGITQSPKYLFRKEGQNVTLSCEQNLNHDAMYWYRQDPGQGLRLIYYSQIVNDFQKGDIAEGYSVSREKKESFPLTVTSAQKNPTAFYLCASITGHHRGYGYTFGSGTRLTVV.

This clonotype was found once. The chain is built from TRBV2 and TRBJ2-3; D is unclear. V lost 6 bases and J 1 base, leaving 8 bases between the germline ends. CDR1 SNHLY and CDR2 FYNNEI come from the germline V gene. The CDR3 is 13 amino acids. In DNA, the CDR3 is TGTGCCAGCAGCGAGATGGGCACAGATACGCAGTATTTT. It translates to CASSEMGTDTQYF.

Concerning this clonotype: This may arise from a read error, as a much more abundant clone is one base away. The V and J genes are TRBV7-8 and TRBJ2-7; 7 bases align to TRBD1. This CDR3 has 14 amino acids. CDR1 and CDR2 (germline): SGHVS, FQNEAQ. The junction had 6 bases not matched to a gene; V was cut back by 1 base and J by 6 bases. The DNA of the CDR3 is TGTGCCAGCAGCTTAGGGGACAGCGGCTTCGAGCAGTACTTC. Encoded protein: CASSLGDSGFEQYF.

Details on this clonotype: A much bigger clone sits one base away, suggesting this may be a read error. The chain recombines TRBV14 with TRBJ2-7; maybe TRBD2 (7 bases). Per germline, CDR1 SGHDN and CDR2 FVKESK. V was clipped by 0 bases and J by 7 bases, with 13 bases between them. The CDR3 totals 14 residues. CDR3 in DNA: TGTGCCAGCAGCCAAGATCGGGGGGCGGAGGAGCAGTACTTC. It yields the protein CASSQDRGAEEQYF. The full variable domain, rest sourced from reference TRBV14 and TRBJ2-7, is EAGVTQFPSHSVIEKGQTVTLRCDPISGHDNLYWYRRVMGKEIKFLLHFVKESKQDESGMPNNRFLAERTGGTYSTLKVQPAELEDSGVYFCASSQDRGAEEQYFGPGTRLTVT.

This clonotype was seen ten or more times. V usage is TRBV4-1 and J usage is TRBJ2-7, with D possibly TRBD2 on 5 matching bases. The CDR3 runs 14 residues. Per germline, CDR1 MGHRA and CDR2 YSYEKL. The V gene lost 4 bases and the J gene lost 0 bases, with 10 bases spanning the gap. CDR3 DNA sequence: TGCGCCAGCAGCCTCGGGGATAGCTCCTACGAGCAGTACTTC. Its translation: CASSLGDSSYEQYF.